This paragraph covers one TCR beta chain sequence. V trimming: 5 bases; J trimming: 1 base; junction bases outside the gene matches: 10. The CDR3 is 17 residues long. The V gene's germline CDR1 is MNHNY and CDR2 SVGAGI (reference sequence). The sample originates from a study of blood T cell repertoires in COVID-19. Study at large: Material from acute and convalescent COVID-19 was sourced from the United States, Italy and Spain. T cells, B-cell-depleted T cells, or PBMCs supplied cDNA or gDNA.

In the original processing: The authors estimated nucleated cell counts from reference gene primer amplification. The data were produced by immunoSEQ multiplex PCR, yet TCRdb's version contains in-frame clones alone and is incomplete. V and J calls and clone size are given by that table; D and trimming were obtained from the DNA. The table has around 200,000 clones, roughly four fifths seen once; the top ten hold approximately 6.5%. This chain links TRBV6-6 with TRBJ2-1; the match to TRBD2 covers 8 bases. The receptor was isolated from a woman in her thirties or forties with acute or convalescent COVID-19. The sequencing input was peripheral blood. DNA for the CDR3: TGTGCCAGCAGTCATCAAGTCTCTAGCGGGTCCTACAATGAGCAGTTCTTC. The encoded protein is CASSHQVSSGSYNEQFF.